These T cell receptor beta chains were read from a single sample in a study of blood T cells in healthy people across ages. From the 5' RACE reads, TCRdb called clonotypes with MiXCR, one entry per CDR3 protein. This table has fewer than 2,000,000 distinct CDR3 sequences, almost 35% appearing once. Sample: blood. Receptor source: a woman aged 30 to 39 in good health. Each CDR3 is given with its conserved first and last residue. Fields, in order: V gene, J gene, CDR3 protein.

TRBV11-3	TRBJ2-2	CASSLLSSGGELFF
TRBV6-2/TRBV6-3	TRBJ2-5	CASSVGLAGGPDQETQYF
TRBV6-1	TRBJ2-5	CASSEGWGTSSETQYF
TRBV29-1	TRBJ1-1	CSVVGQPNTEAFF
TRBV27	TRBJ1-2	CASRAAARQFGHTF
TRBV11-2	TRBJ2-1	CASSFQEWNEQFF
TRBV24-1	TRBJ2-1	CATSAGGSSYNEQFF
TRBV20-1	TRBJ2-1	CSASGDRGINEQFF
TRBV12-3/TRBV12-4	TRBJ2-7	CASRTNRGSYEQYF
TRBV20-1	TRBJ2-7	CSASQGFGTSRYEQYF